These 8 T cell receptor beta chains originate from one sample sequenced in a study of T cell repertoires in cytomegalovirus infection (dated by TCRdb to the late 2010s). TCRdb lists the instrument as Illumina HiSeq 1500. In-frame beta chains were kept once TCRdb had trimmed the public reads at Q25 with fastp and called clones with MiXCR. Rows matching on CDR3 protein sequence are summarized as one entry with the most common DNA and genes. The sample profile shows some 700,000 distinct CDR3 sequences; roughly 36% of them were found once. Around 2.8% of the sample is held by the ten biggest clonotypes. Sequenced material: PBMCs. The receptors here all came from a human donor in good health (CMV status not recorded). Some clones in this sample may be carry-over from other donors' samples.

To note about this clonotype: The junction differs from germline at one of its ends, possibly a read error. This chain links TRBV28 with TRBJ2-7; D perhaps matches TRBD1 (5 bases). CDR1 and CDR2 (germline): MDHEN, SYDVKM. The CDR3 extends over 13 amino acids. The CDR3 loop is CASSFLAGYEKYF. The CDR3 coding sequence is TGTGCCAGCAGTTTCCTGGCAGGGTACGAGAAGTACTTC.

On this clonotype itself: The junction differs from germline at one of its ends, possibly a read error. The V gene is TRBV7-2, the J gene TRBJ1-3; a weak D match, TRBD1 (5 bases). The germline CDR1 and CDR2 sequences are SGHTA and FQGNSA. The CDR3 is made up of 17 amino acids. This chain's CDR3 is CASSLFGRAYSGNAIYF. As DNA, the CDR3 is TGTGCCAGCAGCTTATTCGGCAGGGCTTACTCTGGAAACGCCATATATTTT.

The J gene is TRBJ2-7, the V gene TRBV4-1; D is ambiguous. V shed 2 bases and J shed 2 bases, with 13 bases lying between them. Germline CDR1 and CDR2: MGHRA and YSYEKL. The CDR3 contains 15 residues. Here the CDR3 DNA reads TGCGCCAGCAGCCAAATTCGTTCAGATACCTACGAGCAGTACTTC. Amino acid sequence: CASSQIRSDTYEQYF.

The CDR3 sequence: CASSPHPSYRNTEAFF. The CDR3 DNA reads TGTGCCAGCAGCCCCCATCCTTCGTACAGGAACACTGAAGCTTTCTTT. The chain employs TRBV13 and TRBJ1-1, with D uncertain. Germline V gene lookup returns CDR1 PRHDT and CDR2 FYEKMQ (reference sequence). Trimming pared 5 bases from V and 1 base from J, leaving 17 bases between. The CDR3 runs 16 residues.

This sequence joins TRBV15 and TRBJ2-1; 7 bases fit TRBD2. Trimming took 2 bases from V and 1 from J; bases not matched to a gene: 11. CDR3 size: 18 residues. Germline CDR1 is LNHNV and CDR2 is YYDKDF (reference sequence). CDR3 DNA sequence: TGTGCCACCAGCAGACGCGGGGGTATGGCGTTATCCTACAATGAGCAGTTCTTC. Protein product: CATSRRGGMALSYNEQFF.

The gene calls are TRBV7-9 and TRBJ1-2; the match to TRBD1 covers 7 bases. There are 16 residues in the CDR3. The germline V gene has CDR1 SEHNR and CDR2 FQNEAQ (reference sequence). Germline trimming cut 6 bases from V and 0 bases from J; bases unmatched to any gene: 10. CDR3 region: CASRGVGGLANYGYTF. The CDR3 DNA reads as TGTGCCAGCAGAGGGGTAGGGGGCCTAGCTAACTATGGCTACACCTTC. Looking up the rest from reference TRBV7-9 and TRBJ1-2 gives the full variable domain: DTGVSQNPRHKITKRGQNVTFRCDPISEHNRLYWYRQTLGQGPEFLTYFQNEAQLEKSRLLSDRFSAERPKGSFSTLEIQRTEQGDSAMYLCASRGVGGLANYGYTFGSGTRLTVV.

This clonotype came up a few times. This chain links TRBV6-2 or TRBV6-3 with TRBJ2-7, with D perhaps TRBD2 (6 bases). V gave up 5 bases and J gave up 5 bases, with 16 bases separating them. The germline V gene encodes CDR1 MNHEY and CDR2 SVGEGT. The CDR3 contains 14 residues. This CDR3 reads CASSPGTSGHEQYF. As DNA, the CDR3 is TGTGCCAGCAGTCCCGGGACTTCTGGACACGAGCAGTACTTC.

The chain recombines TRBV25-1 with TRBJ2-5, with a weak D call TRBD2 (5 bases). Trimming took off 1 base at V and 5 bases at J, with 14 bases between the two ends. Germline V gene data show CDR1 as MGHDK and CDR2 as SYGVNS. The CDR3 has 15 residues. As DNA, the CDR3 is TGTGCCAGCAGTGAATCGGGGATCGGTAGGGAGACCCAGTACTTC. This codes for CASSESGIGRETQYF.